This T cell receptor beta chain stems from a study of OX40 agonist ivuxolimab in advanced cancers. On the study more broadly: Anti-PD-1, anti-PD-L1 or anti-CTLA-4 therapy given earlier was allowed, and 40% had some. Findings and caveats of the study: Blood T cells, both CD4+ and CD8+, expanded clonally by week 6 at 0.1 to 3.0 mg/kg.

The germline V gene encodes CDR1 SQVTM and CDR2 ANQGSEA. Trimming removed 7 bases from V and 10 bases from J, with 18 bases in between. This CDR3 has 12 residues. Repertoires were generated with immunoSEQ multiplex PCR, while TCRdb's copy carries only in-frame clones and drops some. The sample yields approximately 50,000 clones, about 85% seen once. About this clone itself: The antigen remains undetermined.

The source material was CD4+ or CD8+ T cells sorted from blood, sampled in a trial of the OX40 agonist ivuxolimab. V and J are TRBV29-1 and TRBJ2-3; perhaps TRBD2 as D (5 bases). The clonotype comes from an adult with an advanced solid tumor such as melanoma, head and neck, liver or kidney cancer. In DNA, the CDR3 is TGCAGCGCTGGACTGCGTGAGAGGGCGCAGTATTTT. Amino acids: CSAGLRERAQYF.